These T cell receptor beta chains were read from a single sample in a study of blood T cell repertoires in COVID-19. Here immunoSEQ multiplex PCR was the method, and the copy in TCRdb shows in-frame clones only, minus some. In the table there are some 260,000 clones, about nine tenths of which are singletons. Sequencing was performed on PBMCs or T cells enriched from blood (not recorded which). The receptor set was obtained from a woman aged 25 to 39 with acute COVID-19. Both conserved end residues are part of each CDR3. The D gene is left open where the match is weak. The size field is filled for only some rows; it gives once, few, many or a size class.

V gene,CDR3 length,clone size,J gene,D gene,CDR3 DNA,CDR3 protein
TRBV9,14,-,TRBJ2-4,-,TGTGCCAGCAGCGTAGCAGGGGGGAAGGACATTCAGTACTTC,CASSVAGGKDIQYF
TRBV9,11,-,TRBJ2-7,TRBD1,TGTGCCAGCAGCGGCCGGGACAGCCTCTCCTTC,CASSGRDSLSF
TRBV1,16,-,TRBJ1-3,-,TGCACCAGCAGCCAAGGGAGGGGGGGGGCTGGAAACACCATATATTTT,CTSSQGRGGAGNTIYF
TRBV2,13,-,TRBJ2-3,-,TGTGCCATTGAGTCCGTCGGCACAGATACGCAGTATTTT,CAIESVGTDTQYF
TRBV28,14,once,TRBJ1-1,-,TGTGCCAGCAGTGGTCCAGGGCTAACATTTGAAGCTTTCTTT,CASSGPGLTFEAFF
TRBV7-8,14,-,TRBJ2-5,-,TGTGCCAGCAGCCTTTCGACAGGACAAGAGACCCAGTACTTC,CASSLSTGQETQYF
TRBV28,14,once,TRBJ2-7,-,TGTGCCAGCAGGGTGCAGGCGAGCTCCTACGAGCAGTACTTC,CASRVQASSYEQYF
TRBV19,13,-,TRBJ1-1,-,TGTGCCAGTAGTATAGCCCCAGGTTATGAGGCTTTCTTT,CASSIAPGYEAFF
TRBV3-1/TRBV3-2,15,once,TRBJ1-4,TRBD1,TGTGCCAGCAGCCAATGGGACAGCCTCAATGAAAAACTGTTTTTT,CASSQWDSLNEKLFF
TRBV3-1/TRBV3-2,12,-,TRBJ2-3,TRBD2,TGTGCCAGCAGCCATGGGGCGGGAGGGCAGTATTTT,CASSHGAGGQYF
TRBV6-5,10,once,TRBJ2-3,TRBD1,TGTGCCAGCTCATCTACAGGGGCGTATTTT,CASSSTGAYF
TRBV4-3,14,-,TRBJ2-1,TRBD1,TGCGCCAGCAGCCAAGAACCCCACAGGGGAGAGCAGTTCTTC,CASSQEPHRGEQFF
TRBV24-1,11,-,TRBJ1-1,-,TGTGCCACCAGTGACAGGGTACGTGCTTTCTTT,CATSDRVRAFF
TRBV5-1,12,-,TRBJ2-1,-,TGCGCCAGCAGCCTTACTCGCAATGAGCAGTTCTTC,CASSLTRNEQFF
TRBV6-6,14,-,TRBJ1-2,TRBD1,TGTGCCAGCAGCTCAGGGGGTTGGTCCTATGGCTACACCTTC,CASSSGGWSYGYTF
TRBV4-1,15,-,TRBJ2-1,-,TGCGCCAGCAGCCAAACAGGGTTTTCCTACAATGAGCAGTTCTTC,CASSQTGFSYNEQFF
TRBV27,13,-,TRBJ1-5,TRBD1,TGTGCCAGCGGCGAGACAGGGTTTGAGCCCCAGCATTTT,CASGETGFEPQHF
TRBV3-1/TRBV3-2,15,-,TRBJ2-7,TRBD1,TGTGCCAGCAGCCAAGGTTCGGACAGGGGTTACGAGCAGTACTTC,CASSQGSDRGYEQYF
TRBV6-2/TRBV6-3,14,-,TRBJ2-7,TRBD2,TGTGCCAGCAGCGGACTAGCTTCCCGGTACGAGCAGTACTTC,CASSGLASRYEQYF
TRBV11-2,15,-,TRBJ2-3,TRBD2,TGTGCCAGCAGCCGACTAGCGGGGGACACAGATACGCAGTATTTT,CASSRLAGDTDTQYF
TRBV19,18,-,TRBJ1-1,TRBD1,TGTGCCAGTAGGATGACAGGGAAAATTCGGTGGGGAACCACTGAAGCTTTCTTT,CASRMTGKIRWGTTEAFF
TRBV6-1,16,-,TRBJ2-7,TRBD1,TGTGCCAGCAGTGAAATGGGTTGGACAGGCGGGTACGAGCAGTACTTC,CASSEMGWTGGYEQYF
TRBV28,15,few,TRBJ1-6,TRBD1,TGTGCCAGCACCCCAACGGACAGGGAGAATTCACCCCTCCACTTT,CASTPTDRENSPLHF
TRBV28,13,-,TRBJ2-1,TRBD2,TGTGCCAGCAGGCTAGCGGGGAACAATGAGCAGTTCTTC,CASRLAGNNEQFF
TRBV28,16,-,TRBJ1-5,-,TGTGCCAGCAGTTGGGGAGCCGGGGTTAGCAATCAGCCCCAGCATTTT,CASSWGAGVSNQPQHF
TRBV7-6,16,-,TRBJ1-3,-,TGTGCCAGCAGCTTAGAGCCGCCCGGCTCTGGAAACACCATATATTTT,CASSLEPPGSGNTIYF
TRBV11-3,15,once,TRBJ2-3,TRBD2,TGTGCCAGCAGCAGGGGCGGGAGTAGTACAGATACGCAGTATTTT,CASSRGGSSTDTQYF
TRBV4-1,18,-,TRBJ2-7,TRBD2,TGCGCCAGCAGCCAAAGGGGGACTAGCGGGAGTAGACTCTACGAGCAGTACTTC,CASSQRGTSGSRLYEQYF
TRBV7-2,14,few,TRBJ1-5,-,TGTGCCAGCAGCTTAGAGTCAGGGGTAAAGCCCCAGCATTTT,CASSLESGVKPQHF
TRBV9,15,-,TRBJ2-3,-,TGTGCCAGCAGTCGGACTATGATAGGCACAGATACGCAGTATTTT,CASSRTMIGTDTQYF
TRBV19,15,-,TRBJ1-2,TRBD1,TGTGCCAGTAGTGGACCCGGACAGGGTGACTATGGCTACACCTTC,CASSGPGQGDYGYTF
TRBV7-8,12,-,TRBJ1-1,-,TGTGCCAGCAGCCGCCCGGGAGGACGAGCTTTCTTT,CASSRPGGRAFF
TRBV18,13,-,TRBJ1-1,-,TGTGCCAGCTCACCAGGAGGGGTCACTGAAGCTTTCTTT,CASSPGGVTEAFF
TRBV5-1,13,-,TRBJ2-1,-,TGCGCCAGCAGCTTGGGGGCCGGGGATGAGCAGTTCTTC,CASSLGAGDEQFF
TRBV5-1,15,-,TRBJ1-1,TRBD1,TGCGCCAGCAGACACGACAGGGGTCAGGGCACTGAAGCTTTCTTT,CASRHDRGQGTEAFF
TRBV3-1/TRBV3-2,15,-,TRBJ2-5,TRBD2,TGTGCCAGCCAAGGACTAGCGGGAGTTGCAGAGACCCAGTACTTC,CASQGLAGVAETQYF
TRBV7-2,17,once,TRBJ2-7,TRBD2,TGTGCCAGCAGTAAAATTACTAGCGGGGGTCCCCACTACGAGCAGTACTTC,CASSKITSGGPHYEQYF
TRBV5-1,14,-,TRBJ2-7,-,TGCGCCAGCAGCTTGGGGGCCGCTTCCTACGAGCAGTACTTC,CASSLGAASYEQYF
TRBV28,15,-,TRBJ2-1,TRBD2,TGTGCCAGCACCGTAGGCGGGGGGGCCGCGCATGAGCAGTTCTTC,CASTVGGGAAHEQFF
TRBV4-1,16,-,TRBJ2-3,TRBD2,TGCGCCAGCAGCCAACGGACTAGCGGGGCCACAGATACGCAGTATTTT,CASSQRTSGATDTQYF
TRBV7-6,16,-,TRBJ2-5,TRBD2,TGTGCCAGCAGCTTTTCTAGCGGGAGAGTTGGAGAGACCCAGTACTTC,CASSFSSGRVGETQYF
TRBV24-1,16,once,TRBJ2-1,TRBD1,TGTGCCACCAGTGACCCAGGACAGGGGACCTCGAATGAGCAGTTCTTC,CATSDPGQGTSNEQFF
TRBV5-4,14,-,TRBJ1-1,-,TGTGCCAGCAGCGCCGGACAGCGGTCCACTGAAGCTTTCTTT,CASSAGQRSTEAFF
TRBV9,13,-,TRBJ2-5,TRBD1,TGTGCCAGCAGCCCACCGGACAGGGTGACCCAGTACTTC,CASSPPDRVTQYF
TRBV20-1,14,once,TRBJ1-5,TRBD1,TGCAGTGCTAGTAAGGGACAGATCAATCAGCCCCAGCATTTT,CSASKGQINQPQHF
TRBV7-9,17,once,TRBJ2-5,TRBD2,TGTGCCAGCAGCTCTTCGGAGCGGGGGGCCCTCCAAGAGACCCAGTACTTC,CASSSSERGALQETQYF
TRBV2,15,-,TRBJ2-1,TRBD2,TGTGCCAGCTCTGGGGGGGAAAGCTCCTACAATGAGCAGTTCTTC,CASSGGESSYNEQFF
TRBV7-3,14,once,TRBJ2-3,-,TGTGCCAGCAGCTTAATTCCTAGCGCAGATACGCAGTATTTT,CASSLIPSADTQYF
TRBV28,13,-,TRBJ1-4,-,TGTGCCAGCCAACAAAAGGGGGTCGAAAAACTGTTTTTT,CASQQKGVEKLFF
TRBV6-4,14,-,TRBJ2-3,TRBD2,TGTGCCAGCAGTAGAACGGGACTAACAGATACGCAGTATTTT,CASSRTGLTDTQYF
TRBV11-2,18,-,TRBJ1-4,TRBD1,TGTGCCAGCAGCGCCGGCCCGGGACAGGGGGCGTACGGCGAAAAACTGTTTTTT,CASSAGPGQGAYGEKLFF